This record concerns one T cell receptor beta chain sequence. Its antigen is as yet unknown. The data are from a study of shared clonotypes between healthy human individuals. Study findings and constraints: Around 5% of naive CD4 clonotypes were common to four donors.

The protocol was immunoSEQ multiplex PCR, while the TCRdb copy is restricted to in-frame clones and leaves out a portion. The profile shows hundreds of thousands of clones, around 78% of them singletons. Per germline, CDR1 SGHRS and CDR2 YFSETQ. This CDR3 region has 14 residues. V was trimmed by 2 bases and J by 3 bases, leaving 11 bases between them. V is TRBV5-1 and J is TRBJ2-5; D is possibly TRBD1 (5 bases). The material sequenced was memory CD4+ T cells sorted from blood. Subset defined: CD45RA-negative fraction. The TCR was taken from a woman in her twenties or thirties in good health. This chain's CDR3 is CASSLATVEETQYF. The CDR3 nucleotides read TGCGCCAGCAGCTTAGCGACAGTAGAAGAGACCCAGTACTTC. The full variable domain, in which reference TRBV5-1 and TRBJ2-5 provide the parts outside the CDR3, is KAGVTQTPRYLIKTRGQQVTLSCSPISGHRSVSWYQQTPGQGLQFLFEYFSETQRNKGNFPGRFSGRQFSNSRSEMNVSTLELGDSALYLCASSLATVEETQYFGPGTRLLVL.